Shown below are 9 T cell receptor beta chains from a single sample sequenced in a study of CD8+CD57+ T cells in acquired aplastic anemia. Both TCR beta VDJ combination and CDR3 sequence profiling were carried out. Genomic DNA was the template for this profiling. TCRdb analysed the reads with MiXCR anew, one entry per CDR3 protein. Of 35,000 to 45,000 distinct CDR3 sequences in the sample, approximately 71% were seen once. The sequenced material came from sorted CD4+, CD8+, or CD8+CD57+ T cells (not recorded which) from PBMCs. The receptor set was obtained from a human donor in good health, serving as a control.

Written as DNA, the CDR3 is TGTGCCAGCATCCTCGACAGGTCCGGGGACGAGCAGTACTTC. It encodes CASILDRSGDEQYF. The chain employs TRBV2 and TRBJ2-7, with D perhaps TRBD1 (6 bases). V gave up 7 bases and J gave up 5 bases, with 18 bases separating them. The CDR3 has 14 residues. The V gene's germline CDR1 is SNHLY and CDR2 FYNNEI.

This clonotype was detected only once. The CDR3: CASSVISGVNTEAFF. CDR3 DNA sequence: TGTGCCAGCAGCGTTATCTCAGGGGTGAACACTGAAGCTTTCTTT. V and J are TRBV9 and TRBJ1-1, with TRBD1 as a possible D gene (6 bases). V was clipped by 2 bases and J by 0 bases, with 11 bases between them. Germline-derived CDR1 and CDR2 are SGDLS and YYNGEE. CDR3 size: 15 residues.

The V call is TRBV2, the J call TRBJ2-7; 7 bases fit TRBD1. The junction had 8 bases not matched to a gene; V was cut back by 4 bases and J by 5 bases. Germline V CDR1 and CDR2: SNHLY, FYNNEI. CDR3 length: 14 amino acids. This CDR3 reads CASSVTGEYDEQYF. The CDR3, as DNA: TGTGCCAGCAGTGTTACAGGGGAATACGACGAGCAGTACTTC.

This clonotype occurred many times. In nucleotides, the CDR3 is TGCAGCGTTGAAGGGGCGTCGTGGCCTAGCGGGGACCAAGAGACCCAGTACTTC. Protein sequence: CSVEGASWPSGDQETQYF. The rearrangement joins TRBV29-1 to TRBJ2-5; 9 bases map to TRBD2. Germline-derived CDR1 and CDR2 are SQVTM and ANQGSEA. The CDR3 covers 18 residues. V dropped 1 base and J dropped 0; count of bases not matched to a gene: 12.

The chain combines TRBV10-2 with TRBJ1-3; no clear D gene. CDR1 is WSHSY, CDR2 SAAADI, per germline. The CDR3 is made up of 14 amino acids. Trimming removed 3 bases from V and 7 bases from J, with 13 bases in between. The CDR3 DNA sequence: TGCGCCAGCAGTGACTCCCTGGAAGGGAACACCATATATTTT. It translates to CASSDSLEGNTIYF.

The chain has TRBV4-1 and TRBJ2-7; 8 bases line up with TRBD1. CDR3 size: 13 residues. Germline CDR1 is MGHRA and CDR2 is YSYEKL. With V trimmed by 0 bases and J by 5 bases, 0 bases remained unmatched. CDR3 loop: CASSQEDRDEQYF. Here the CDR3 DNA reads TGCGCCAGCAGCCAAGAGGACAGGGACGAGCAGTACTTC.

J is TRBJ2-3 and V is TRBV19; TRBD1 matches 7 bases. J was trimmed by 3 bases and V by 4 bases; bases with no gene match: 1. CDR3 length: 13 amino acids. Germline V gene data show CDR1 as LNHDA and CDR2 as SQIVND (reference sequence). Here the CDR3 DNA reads TGTGCCAGTAGTACACAGGGGACAGATACGCAGTATTTT. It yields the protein CASSTQGTDTQYF.

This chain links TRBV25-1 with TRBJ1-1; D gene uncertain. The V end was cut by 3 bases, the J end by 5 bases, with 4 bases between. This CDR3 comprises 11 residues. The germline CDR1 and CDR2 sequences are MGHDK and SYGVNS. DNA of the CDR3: TGTGCCAGCAGTGACGGGACTGAAGCTTTCTTT. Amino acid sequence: CASSDGTEAFF.

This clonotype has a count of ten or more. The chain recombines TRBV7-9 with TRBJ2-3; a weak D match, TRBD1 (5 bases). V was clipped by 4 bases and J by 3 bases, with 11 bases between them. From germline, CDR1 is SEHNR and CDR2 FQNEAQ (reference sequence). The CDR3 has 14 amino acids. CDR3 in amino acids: CASSYSQGTDTQYF. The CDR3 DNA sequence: TGTGCCAGCAGCTACTCCCAGGGTACAGATACGCAGTATTTT.